Below are 20 T cell receptor delta chains sequenced from a single sample in a study of Vδ1+ human thymocytes. Sequences come from RNA converted to cDNA by reverse transcription. CDR3 amplicons came from multiplex PCR with pooled V-gene forward and constant-region reverse primers. TCRdb re-called clones from the multiplex PCR reads using CATT. The table includes 50,000 to 75,000 delta-chain clones, roughly 16% detected once. These receptors' antigens are unknown. Study outcomes and limitations: Highly polyclonal TRG and TRD repertoires with Gaussian CDR3 length distributions appeared in thymus.

Sequencing was carried out using Vdelta1+ gamma-delta thymocytes from the thymus. The subset was: FACS-sorted CD3+ TCRalphabeta- TCRVdelta1+ TCRVdelta2- thymocytes. Receptor source: a girl younger than two who had congenital heart surgery.

With regard to this clone: A junction end diverges from the germline sequence, so it may reflect a read error. The rearrangement uses TRDV1 and TRDJ1, with TRDD3 identical over 11 bases. The CDR3 runs to 20 residues. CDR1 and CDR2 (germline): TSWWSYY, QGS. CDR3 coding DNA: TGTGCTCGTGGGGAACGGGTCCTACAGGAGGCTGGGGGATACCCCTTTAAACTCATCTTT. It yields the protein CARGERVLQEAGGYPFKLIF.

The V and J genes are TRDV2 and TRDJ1; D uncertain. The CDR3 contains 18 residues. The V end lost 3 bases, the J end lost 7 bases, and 29 bases lay between the germline ends. CDR1 is GEAIGNYY and CDR2 is EKD in the germline V gene. The CDR3, as DNA: TGTGCCTGTGACGCCCCCAATGAAGTCAACGACGTCCCCGGTAAACTCATCTTT. This encodes CACDAPNEVNDVPGKLIF.

This chain links TRDV1 with TRDJ1; D is uncertain. The V gene lost 3 bases and the J gene lost 4 bases, with 18 bases spanning the gap. The germline CDR1 and CDR2 sequences are TSWWSYY and QGS. This CDR3 contains 16 residues. This CDR3 is CALGEGQLRAIDKLIF. For the CDR3, the DNA is TGTGCTCTTGGGGAGGGGCAGTTACGGGCGATCGATAAACTCATCTTT.

This clone has only a few counts. The genes are TRDV1 and TRDJ1, with D unresolved. The CDR3 length is 17 residues. Germline V gene data show CDR1 as TSWWSYY and CDR2 as QGS. The V gene lost 0 bases and the J gene lost 0 bases, with 14 bases spanning the gap. This chain's CDR3 is CALGELAPPKYTDKLIF. The CDR3 region has the DNA TGTGCTCTTGGGGAACTGGCCCCGCCCAAGTACACCGATAAACTCATCTTT.

This rearrangement joins TRDV1 to TRDJ1; 8 bases match TRDD2. The CDR3 has 21 residues. Germline loops: CDR1 TSWWSYY, CDR2 QGS. Trimming cost V 3 bases and J 0 bases; bases outside gene matches: 21. The CDR3, as DNA: TGTGCTCTTGGGGAGGCCTTCCTAGGGGGGACGGGGCTTCCCTACACCGATAAACTCATCTTT. Its protein product is CALGEAFLGGTGLPYTDKLIF.

With respect to this clone: A much more abundant neighbour one base away suggests this may be a read error. This same CDR3 is encoded by further DNA sequences in the sample. V is TRAV29/DV5 and J is TRDJ1; TRDD3 agrees at 8 bases. The CDR3 is 19 amino acids. The germline CDR1 and CDR2 sequences are NSMFDY and ISSIKDK. The CDR3 protein is CAAIGGLRWGRKNTDKLIF. The DNA of the CDR3 is TGTGCCGCAATCGGGGGACTACGCTGGGGGAGAAAGAACACCGATAAACTCATCTTT.

In its sample, this clone was seen a few times. V usage is TRDV1 and J usage is TRDJ1, with TRDD3 identical over 11 bases. Germline V lookup: CDR1 TSWWSYY, CDR2 QGS. CDR3 length: 25 amino acids. The J segment lost 0 bases and the V segment lost 0 bases, leaving 27 bases of the junction unmatched. The DNA of the CDR3 is TGTGCTCTTGGGGAACTAGATTCTCCCACGTTGGTTCTGGGGGATACCTCAAGGAACACCGATAAACTCATCTTT. This gives the protein CALGELDSPTLVLGDTSRNTDKLIF.

The genes are TRDV1 and TRDJ1; 10 bases fit TRDD3. This CDR3 is 20 amino acids long. With 4 bases clipped from V and 1 base from J, the junction kept 18 bases outside the gene matches. CDR1 and CDR2 from the germline V gene are TSWWSYY and QGS. The CDR3 protein is CALGVKGPSPYWGITDKLIF. DNA for the CDR3: TGTGCTCTTGGGGTAAAAGGGCCTTCCCCCTACTGGGGGATCACCGATAAACTCATCTTT.

This clone appeared a few times. The chain recombines TRDV1 with TRDJ1; D might be TRDD3 (6 bases). With 4 bases removed from V and 4 bases from J, the gap between germline ends came to 16 bases. The CDR3 totals 15 residues. Germline-derived CDR1 and CDR2 are TSWWSYY and QGS. The CDR3 region has the DNA TGTGCTCTTGGGGTAAACTACGATGGGGGCGATAAACTCATCTTT. Residues: CALGVNYDGGDKLIF.

Turning to this clone: Relative to the germline gene, one junction end is altered; a read error may explain this. The chain recombines TRDV1 with TRDJ1; 11 bases map to TRDD3. The CDR3 length is 19 residues. Germline CDR1 TSWWSYY, CDR2 QGS. The CDR3 here is CALGELFGGYESHTDKLIF. The DNA for the CDR3 is TGTGCTCTCGGGGAATTGTTTGGGGGATACGAGTCCCACACCGATAAACTCATCTTT.

The rearrangement uses TRDV1 and TRDJ1; D unresolved. Trimming took off 5 bases at V and 0 bases at J, with 34 bases between the two ends. The CDR3 has 22 amino acids. Germline CDR1 reads TSWWSYY; CDR2 reads QGS. CDR3: CALGNSAPPRGKPRPYTDKLIF. For the CDR3, the DNA is TGTGCTCTTGGGAACTCTGCCCCGCCAAGGGGTAAACCTCGACCGTACACCGATAAACTCATCTTT.

The V call is TRDV1, the J call TRDJ1; D may correspond to TRDD2 or TRDD3 (6 bases each). This CDR3 has 19 residues. V was trimmed by 4 bases and J by 4 bases, leaving 28 bases between them. Germline CDR1 and CDR2: TSWWSYY and QGS. The CDR3: CALGGELPSVDVLGDKLIF. The DNA for the CDR3 is TGTGCTCTTGGGGGCGAATTACCTTCCGTTGATGTACTGGGCGATAAACTCATCTTT.

The rearrangement links TRDV1 to TRDJ1; possible D gene TRDD3, 6 bases. Germline V lookup: CDR1 TSWWSYY, CDR2 QGS. This CDR3 contains 17 residues. Trimming stripped 0 bases from V and 7 bases from J, with 21 bases between. CDR3 bases: TGTGCTCTTGGGGAACTCCTGTCCACTGGGCCCCAAGGTAAACTCATCTTT. Its translation: CALGELLSTGPQGKLIF.

Only a few counts were recorded for this clone. The chain joins TRDV1 to TRDJ1; TRDD3 agrees at 9 bases. Trimming took 5 bases from V and 2 from J; bases not matched to a gene: 21. Germline CDR1 and CDR2: TSWWSYY and QGS. This CDR3 contains 20 residues. CDR3 sequence reads: CALGKPSTGLPGGCTDKLIF. In DNA, the CDR3 is TGTGCTCTTGGGAAACCGTCGACGGGCCTACCTGGGGGATGTACCGATAAACTCATCTTT.

The V call is TRDV2, the J call TRDJ1; 8 bases are a match to TRDD3. CDR3 length equals 17 residues. Germline values: CDR1 GEAIGNYY, CDR2 EKD. The trim removed 2 bases at V and 4 bases at J, leaving 14 bases unmatched. CDR3: CACDRDWGPEYSDKLIF. In DNA form, the CDR3 reads TGTGCCTGTGACAGGGACTGGGGGCCAGAATACAGCGATAAACTCATCTTT.

This clone was observed a handful of times. The rearrangement joins TRDV1 to TRDJ1; 8 nucleotides match TRDD3. This CDR3 has 21 residues. CDR1 is TSWWSYY, CDR2 QGS, per germline. V shed 0 bases, J shed 3 bases, and the junction held 21 bases outside the gene matches. The CDR3 DNA reads TGTGCTCTTGGGGAACTGAGGCAGATGCCCCTGTGGGGATACCGGGCCGATAAACTCATCTTT. Its translation: CALGELRQMPLWGYRADKLIF.

Comment on this clone: An end of the junction differs from the germline gene, which may be a read error. The sample carries other DNA sequences with the same CDR3. The chain uses TRDV2 and TRDJ1, with D possibly being TRDD3 (5 bases). The germline V gene has CDR1 GEAIGNYY and CDR2 EKD. The CDR3 sequence is 11 residues long. The CDR3 DNA reads as TGTGCCTGCGACACCGGATATGGACTCATCTTT. Amino acid sequence: CACDTGYGLIF.

This clone was seen a handful of times. This rearrangement joins TRDV1 to TRDJ1; 10 nucleotides agree with TRDD3. The length of the CDR3 is 15 residues. Germline CDR1 reads TSWWSYY; CDR2 reads QGS. J gave up 7 bases and V 5 bases, and 10 bases lay outside the gene matches. The DNA for the CDR3 is TGTGCTCTTGGGATCCCGGCCGGGGGATACGGTAAACTCATCTTT. Translated, it gives CALGIPAGGYGKLIF.

The chain employs TRDV1 and TRDJ1; D might be TRDD3 (5 bases). V was clipped by 2 bases and J by 3 bases, with 37 bases between them. Germline values: CDR1 TSWWSYY, CDR2 QGS. CDR3 length equals 23 residues. This CDR3 is CALGECGRVGDNPGPRSSDKLIF. The CDR3 DNA follows: TGTGCTCTTGGGGAATGTGGGCGGGTCGGAGACAACCCTGGGCCCCGGTCTTCCGATAAACTCATCTTT.

This clone appeared a few times. The V call is TRDV1, the J call TRDJ1; 8 nucleotides line up with TRDD3. The CDR3 totals 18 residues. The trim removed 6 bases at V and 0 bases at J, leaving 15 bases unmatched. Germline CDR1 and CDR2: TSWWSYY and QGS. The DNA for the CDR3 is TGTGCTCTTGGAGTCTTTTGGTGTGGGGGATTGAACACCGATAAACTCATCTTT. Protein product: CALGVFWCGGLNTDKLIF.